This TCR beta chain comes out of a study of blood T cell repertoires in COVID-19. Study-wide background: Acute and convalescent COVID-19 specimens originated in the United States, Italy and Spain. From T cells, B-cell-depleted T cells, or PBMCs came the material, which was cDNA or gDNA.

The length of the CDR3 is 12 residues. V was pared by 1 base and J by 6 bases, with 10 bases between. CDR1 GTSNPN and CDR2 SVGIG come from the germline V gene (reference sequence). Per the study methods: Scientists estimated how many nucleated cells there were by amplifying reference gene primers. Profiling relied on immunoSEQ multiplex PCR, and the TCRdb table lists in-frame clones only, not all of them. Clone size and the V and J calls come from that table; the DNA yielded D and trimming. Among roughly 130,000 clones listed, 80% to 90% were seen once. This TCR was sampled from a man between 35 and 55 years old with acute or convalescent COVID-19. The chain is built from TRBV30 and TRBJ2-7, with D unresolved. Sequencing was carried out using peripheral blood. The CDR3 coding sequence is TGTGCCTGGAGTGAGCAGAGGTCCGAGCAGTACTTC. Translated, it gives CAWSEQRSEQYF.